In this sample, the clone carrying this T cell receptor beta chain turned up many times. This specimen comes from a study of early T cells in non-severe SARS-CoV-2 infection. Study-wide background: Chains were not paired, and sequencing was done on bulk RNA from unsorted whole blood.

The CDR3 contains 13 residues. Trimming left V 7 bases short and J 5 bases short, with 11 bases between. One entry per CDR3 protein, called by TCRdb with MiXCR from the 5' RACE reads. This table holds 35,000 to 40,000 distinct CDR3 sequences, 3.5% to 5% found once. The sequencing input was whole blood. The genes are TRBV12-3 or TRBV12-4 and TRBJ2-2; D not certain. The TCR comes from an adult who was a healthcare worker with PCR-confirmed SARS-CoV-2 infection or an uninfected control (not recorded which). The CDR3 here is CASIPRETGELFF. In DNA, the CDR3 is TGTGCCAGCATCCCTCGAGAGACCGGGGAGCTGTTTTTT.